One sample yielded the 6 T cell receptor beta chains listed below, sequenced in a study of T cell changes during pregnancy in multiple sclerosis. Produced via immunoSEQ multiplex PCR; TCRdb's table is partial and in-frame only. The sample carries 38,000 or so clones, more than 80% recorded once. The sample was CD4+ T cells from peripheral blood mononuclear cells, taken in the third trimester of pregnancy. The receptor set was obtained from a female donor with multiple sclerosis, enrolled in a pregnancy study.

J is TRBJ2-3 and V is TRBV10-1; weak D call: TRBD1 (5 bases). V was shortened by 4 bases and J by 0 bases, with 5 bases between the two germline ends. The CDR3 consists of 13 residues. CDR1 and CDR2 (germline): WNHNN, SYGVQD (reference sequence). The CDR3 spells CASSGGSTDTQYF. CDR3 coding DNA: TGCGCCAGCAGTGGGGGCAGCACAGATACGCAGTATTTT.

This clone appeared once. This chain joins TRBV2 and TRBJ2-3, with 8 nucleotides matching TRBD2. V gave up 0 bases and J gave up 4 bases; unmatched junction bases: 12. The CDR3 totals 18 residues. CDR1 is SNHLY and CDR2 is FYNNEI in the germline V gene. The CDR3 loop is CASSEAGKRGLGADTQYF. The CDR3 coding sequence is TGTGCCAGCAGTGAAGCGGGAAAAAGGGGACTAGGGGCAGATACGCAGTATTTT.

The chain combines TRBV10-3 with TRBJ1-1, with no clear D. The CDR3 contains 14 residues. Germline CDR1 and CDR2: ENHRY and SYGVKD. V dropped 3 bases and J dropped 4 bases, with 12 bases sitting between them. The DNA of the CDR3 is TGTGCCATCAGTGAAACGGGGTCCAGCACTGAAGCTTTCTTT. Translation: CAISETGSSTEAFF.

This chain connects TRBV19 to TRBJ1-2, with TRBD1 matching over 7 bases. CDR1 and CDR2 (germline): LNHDA, SQIVND (reference sequence). Germline trimming cut 3 bases from V and 5 bases from J; bases unmatched to any gene: 12. CDR3 size: 16 residues. The CDR3 spells CASSIGTVHTSYGYTF. CDR3 in DNA: TGTGCCAGTAGTATCGGGACAGTACATACTAGTTATGGCTACACCTTC.

In this sample, this clone turned up a few times. This chain connects TRBV27 to TRBJ1-2; the match to TRBD1 covers 9 bases. Germline CDR1 and CDR2: MNHEY and SMNVEV (reference sequence). V was clipped by 6 bases and J by 8 bases; unmatched bases: 4. This CDR3 has 12 residues. DNA of the CDR3: TGTGCCAGCAGGACAGGGGGTATGGGCTACACCTTC. Its translation: CASRTGGMGYTF.

The chain uses TRBV6-1 and TRBJ1-1, with 7 bases matching TRBD1. After removal of 3 bases from V and 2 bases from J, the junction contained 6 bases not matched to a gene. Germline CDR1 MNHNS, CDR2 SASEGT. The CDR3 contains 15 residues. CDR3 in DNA: TGTGCCAGCAGTGAGAAGACAGGGCTCAACACTGAAGCTTTCTTT. Translation gives CASSEKTGLNTEAFF.